The clone carrying this TCR beta chain came up a few times. Preparation of the TCRbeta library involved a method that used unique molecular identifiers. TCRdb reanalysed the PCR reads using MiXCR and keeps one entry per CDR3 protein. The top ten hold approximately 13% of the sample, which has roughly 180,000 distinct CDR3 sequences, 14% to 15% seen once. V was pared by 2 bases and J by 8 bases, with 13 bases between. The CDR3 has 14 residues. Germline CDR1 is MGHRA and CDR2 is YSYEKL. This record belongs to a study of T-cell reconstitution after alpha-beta-depleted transplantation in children. This specimen consisted of PBMCs from the stem cell graft donor, obtained from the stem cell graft. The rearrangement joins TRBV4-1 to TRBJ2-1; D is perhaps TRBD2 (5 bases). The origin of this receptor is a human donor who donated a stem cell graft to a child with acute lymphoblastic leukemia. The CDR3 spells CASSQPLATYEQFF. CDR3 sequence (DNA): TGCGCCAGCAGCCAACCCCTAGCAACCTATGAGCAGTTCTTC.